These 9 T cell receptor beta chains were sequenced from one sample in a study of chemoradiotherapy in HPV16-positive cancers. Profiling relied on immunoSEQ multiplex PCR, and the TCRdb table lists in-frame clones only, not all of them. The data hold approximately 11,000 clones, with more than 60% observed a single time. This specimen was collected from a patient who underwent chemoradiotherapy. These receptors were collected from a human donor with HPV-associated anogenital cancer.

The chain uses TRBV4-1 and TRBJ1-4, with TRBD1 matching 9 bases. Germline V gene sequence: CDR1 MGHRA, CDR2 YSYEKL. Trimming cost V 4 bases and J 8 bases; bases outside gene matches: 5. This CDR3 has 14 amino acids. In DNA form, the CDR3 reads TGCGCCAGCAGCCCGGGACAGGGATACGAAAAACTGTTTTTT. Encoded protein: CASSPGQGYEKLFF.

The J gene is TRBJ2-3, the V gene TRBV19, with D possibly being TRBD1 (5 bases). CDR1 is LNHDA and CDR2 is SQIVND in the germline V gene (reference sequence). The CDR3 covers 14 residues. The V end lost 6 bases, the J end lost 2 bases, and 12 bases lay between the germline ends. CDR3 amino acids: CASRKTGTTDTQYF. The CDR3 nucleotides read TGTGCCAGTAGAAAAACAGGTACCACAGATACGCAGTATTTT.

This chain uses TRBV30 with TRBJ1-2; D remains unclear. Germline CDR1 is GTSNPN and CDR2 is SVGIG (reference sequence). V was cut by 0 bases and J by 6 bases, with 5 bases left in between. The CDR3 is made up of 11 amino acids. Here the CDR3 reads CAWSVTDGYTF. Written as DNA, the CDR3 is TGTGCCTGGAGTGTAACTGATGGCTACACCTTC.

This clone has just one count. Here the CDR3 DNA reads TGTGCCAGCAGTGAAGCGCCACGTGGGGGACGTGAAAAACTGTTTTTT. Its protein product is CASSEAPRGGREKLFF. The chain employs TRBV6-1 and TRBJ1-4; D might be TRBD1 (5 bases). This CDR3 is built from 16 residues. Looked up from germline, CDR1 is MNHNS and CDR2 is SASEGT. V shed 0 bases and J shed 7 bases, with 15 bases lying between them.

The chain recombines TRBV2 with TRBJ2-1; D might be TRBD2 (5 bases). CDR1 SNHLY and CDR2 FYNNEI come from the germline V gene. CDR3 size: 15 residues. V was cut by 5 bases and J by 0 bases, with 11 bases left in between. CDR3 nucleotide sequence: TGTGCCAGCAGTCGCTCGGGGAGCTCCTACAATGAGCAGTTCTTC. Its protein is CASSRSGSSYNEQFF.

The chain recombines TRBV18 with TRBJ1-3, with D uncertain. The V end lost 6 bases, the J end lost 0 bases, and 12 bases lay between the germline ends. Germline loops: CDR1 KGHSH, CDR2 LQKENI. The length of the CDR3 is 15 residues. This CDR3 is CASSFGQPSGNTIYF. In DNA form, the CDR3 reads TGTGCCAGCTCCTTCGGGCAGCCCTCTGGAAACACCATATATTTT.

The rearrangement uses TRBV28 and TRBJ1-1; D is possibly TRBD1 (5 bases). Germline CDR1 MDHEN, CDR2 SYDVKM. V gave up 0 bases and J gave up 1 base, with 24 bases separating them. CDR3 length equals 20 residues. The CDR3 DNA is TGTGCCAGCAGTTTATGGGTCCCCCCGGGCTCTACAGGCTGGAACACTGAAGCTTTCTTT. It translates to CASSLWVPPGSTGWNTEAFF.

The V and J genes are TRBV5-4 and TRBJ1-2; D might be TRBD1 (6 bases). Germline V lookup: CDR1 SGHNT, CDR2 YYREEE (reference sequence). The CDR3 spans 14 residues. Trimming left V 4 bases short and J 3 bases short, with 13 bases between. CDR3 residues: CASSDLTGYYGYTF. The CDR3 nucleotides are TGTGCCAGCAGCGACCTCACAGGGTACTATGGCTACACCTTC.

The rearrangement uses TRBV19 and TRBJ2-3; 7 positions agree with TRBD1. Trimming cost V 6 bases and J 2 bases; bases outside gene matches: 2. The CDR3 is 13 amino acids. From germline, CDR1 is LNHDA and CDR2 SQIVND (reference sequence). The CDR3 region is CASRGQYTDTQYF. In DNA, the CDR3 is TGTGCCAGTAGGGGACAGTACACAGATACGCAGTATTTT.